The clone carrying this T cell receptor beta chain was recorded once. What it binds is unknown. The data were taken from a study of siplizumab effects on memory and regulatory T cells. Study findings and constraints: Siplizumab produced a significant reduction in alloreactive sequences that were traceable to unstimulated CD4+ memory cells. Only a minor fraction of alloreactive clones mapped to unstimulated subsets. Contribution to the alloresponse seemed major for naive T cells, which also seemed more diverse than memory cells.

TCRdb's table, derived via immunoSEQ multiplex PCR, lists solely in-frame clones and lacks some. The sample comprises under 100,000 clones, 87% of which are singletons, and 1.5% rests with the top ten. V was pared by 5 bases and J by 1 base, with 12 bases between. This CDR3 is built from 14 residues. CDR1 and CDR2 (germline): SEHNR, FQNEAQ (reference sequence). The sequence derives from a human donor in good health. The chain combines TRBV7-9 with TRBJ2-7; no firm D call. Material for sequencing was Tregs sorted from blood. The CDR3 DNA follows: TGTGCCAGCAGCGGCACACAGAGATCCTACGAGCAGTACTTC. As protein: CASSGTQRSYEQYF.